Sequencing of this TCR beta chain was carried out in a study of T cell repertoires in cytomegalovirus infection. Study-wide background: CMV infection and matching HLA type were both indicated by public TCR beta signatures. Overall study results and limits: HLA-C-restricted TCR beta clonotypes specific for CMV led the ex vivo response. Identification of carriers of CMV plus the relevant HLA was performed using cumulative public TCR beta family frequency.

Notes on this clonotype: Its antigen remains unknown.

TCRdb redid the calling of the reads with MiXCR, one entry per CDR3 protein. The data show about 260,000 distinct CDR3 sequences, with roughly 15% seen just once and about 10% held by the top ten. Sequences were obtained from PBMCs. This sequence was found in a human donor in good health (CMV status not recorded). Some clones in this sample may be carry-over from other donors' samples.

The CDR3 bases are TGTGCCAGCAGTCTCGGTATGCCGAGGCGCCTCTCCTACGAGCAGTACTTC. It yields the protein CASSLGMPRRLSYEQYF. The rearrangement links TRBV6-2 or TRBV6-3 to TRBJ2-7; D remains unclear. Germline V lookup: CDR1 MNHEY, CDR2 SVGEGT. The V end lost 5 bases, the J end lost 0 bases, and 20 bases lay between the germline ends. The CDR3 extends over 17 amino acids.